A selection of T cell receptor beta chains follows, all from one sample in a study of beta chain features in type 1 diabetes. Sequencing was performed with immunoSEQ multiplex PCR; in TCRdb, only in-frame clones are kept and a portion is missing. The table lists about 160,000 clones, about 8% of them singletons, with around 0.9% in the top ten. Specimen: central memory CD4+ T cells from blood. Source of these receptors: a woman aged 40 to 49 with type 1 diabetes. CDR3s leave out the opening cysteine and the closing phenylalanine or tryptophan.

j_gene: TRBJ2-5
v_gene: TRBV4-1
CDR3aa: ASSHAPGQGRETQY

j_gene: TRBJ2-3
v_gene: TRBV5-6
CDR3aa: ASSLVGQGLDTQY

j_gene: TRBJ2-7
v_gene: TRBV7-9
CDR3aa: ASSGERGGYEQY

j_gene: TRBJ1-2
v_gene: TRBV4-3
CDR3aa: ASSQEGAVVGYT

j_gene: TRBJ2-7
v_gene: TRBV28
CDR3aa: ASSASSDRVYEQY

j_gene: TRBJ2-3
v_gene: TRBV5-1
CDR3aa: ASSLGGQGYTDTQY

j_gene: TRBJ1-5
v_gene: TRBV30
CDR3aa: AWQQDSNQPQH

j_gene: TRBJ2-5
v_gene: TRBV9
CDR3aa: ASSVRGGWETQY

j_gene: TRBJ1-1
v_gene: TRBV7-3
CDR3aa: ASSLGGTAEAF

j_gene: TRBJ1-2
v_gene: TRBV19
CDR3aa: ASSRQENYGYT

j_gene: TRBJ1-1
v_gene: TRBV19
CDR3aa: AAFDMNTEAF

j_gene: TRBJ2-7
v_gene: TRBV14
CDR3aa: ASSFLAGAYEQY

j_gene: TRBJ2-6
v_gene: TRBV5-1
CDR3aa: ASSLWGLDGANVLT

j_gene: TRBJ1-4
v_gene: TRBV6-5
CDR3aa: ASSYSEGSGEKLF

j_gene: TRBJ2-1
v_gene: TRBV19
CDR3aa: ASRYRGLAGSQYNEQF

j_gene: TRBJ1-1
v_gene: TRBV7-3
CDR3aa: ASSPGRQNTEAF

j_gene: TRBJ1-4
v_gene: TRBV25-1
CDR3aa: ASSHPGVEKLF

j_gene: TRBJ2-7
v_gene: TRBV7-2
CDR3aa: ASSLDSGGTTYEQY

j_gene: TRBJ1-5
v_gene: TRBV5-5
CDR3aa: ASSLESGGQPQH

j_gene: TRBJ2-1
v_gene: TRBV7-2
CDR3aa: ASSLGGLAAYNEQF

j_gene: TRBJ1-5
v_gene: TRBV2
CDR3aa: ASRNTDRVDH

j_gene: TRBJ2-1
v_gene: TRBV19
CDR3aa: ASSRDRESEQF

j_gene: TRBJ2-7
v_gene: TRBV18
CDR3aa: ASSPGQNYEQY

j_gene: TRBJ1-4
v_gene: TRBV29-1
CDR3aa: SVLGSNEKLF

j_gene: TRBJ2-7
v_gene: TRBV29-1
CDR3aa: SVIYPPGYEQY

j_gene: TRBJ2-5
v_gene: TRBV7-2
CDR3aa: ASSLVEGETQY

j_gene: TRBJ2-7
v_gene: TRBV7-9
CDR3aa: ASDVSGSHEQY

j_gene: TRBJ2-3
v_gene: TRBV28
CDR3aa: ASSWGTSGATDTQY

j_gene: TRBJ1-3
v_gene: TRBV7-3
CDR3aa: ASSFTGVGNTIY

j_gene: TRBJ2-7
v_gene: TRBV20-1
CDR3aa: SARQDREY

j_gene: TRBJ1-5
v_gene: TRBV2
CDR3aa: ASSEDRGEQPQH

j_gene: TRBJ2-7
v_gene: TRBV7-2
CDR3aa: ASSPTSYEQY

j_gene: TRBJ2-2
v_gene: TRBV2
CDR3aa: ASRPRGGQGSTGELF

j_gene: TRBJ2-7
v_gene: TRBV18
CDR3aa: ASSPAAHSYEQY

j_gene: TRBJ2-7
v_gene: TRBV7-2
CDR3aa: ASSSSGTSYEQY

j_gene: TRBJ1-1
v_gene: TRBV30
CDR3aa: AWSVGRDTEAF

j_gene: TRBJ1-1
v_gene: TRBV11-1
CDR3aa: ASSRDREAF

j_gene: TRBJ2-5
v_gene: TRBV9
CDR3aa: ASSNSGGGEVTQY

j_gene: TRBJ1-2
v_gene: TRBV18
CDR3aa: ASSRSSGGYT

j_gene: TRBJ1-2
v_gene: TRBV7-3
CDR3aa: ASSLMGREDGYT

j_gene: TRBJ2-7
v_gene: TRBV5-1
CDR3aa: ASSLVDRGHVEQY